The 32 T cell receptor beta chains below all came from one sample that was sequenced in a study of blood T cell repertoires in COVID-19 (dated by TCRdb to the early 2020s). Receptors were amplified or captured by the immunoSEQ multiplex PCR assay. TCRdb's version of the immuneACCESS table is confined to in-frame rearrangements and falls short of the full clone set. An unresolved V gene accounts for under half of the shortfall where checked; the remainder is of unknown origin. This sample has roughly 250,000 clones in its table, and about nine tenths of those were observed once. Less than 15% of the sample is held by the ten biggest clonotypes. Sequenced sample: peripheral blood. The receptor source for this set is a woman in her twenties or thirties with COVID-19, enrolled during active disease.

This clone occurred once. The chain joins TRBV5-1 to TRBJ2-3; 15 nucleotides agree with TRBD2. The germline gives CDR1 SGHRS, CDR2 YFSETQ. The CDR3 extends over 17 amino acids. Germline trimming cut 4 bases from V and 1 base from J; bases unmatched to any gene: 4. Here the CDR3 DNA reads TGCGCCAGCAGCCCGGGACTAGCGGGGGGCGGCACAGATACGCAGTATTTT. Encoded protein: CASSPGLAGGGTDTQYF. The full variable domain, completed using reference TRBV5-1 and TRBJ2-3, is KAGVTQTPRYLIKTRGQQVTLSCSPISGHRSVSWYQQTPGQGLQFLFEYFSETQRNKGNFPGRFSGRQFSNSRSEMNVSTLELGDSALYLCASSPGLAGGGTDTQYFGPGTRLTVL.

The chain uses TRBV6-1 and TRBJ2-2; 7 bases are a match to TRBD1. Looked up from germline, CDR1 is MNHNS and CDR2 is SASEGT. The CDR3 has 16 amino acids. Unmatched junction bases numbered 6, after V lost 4 bases and J lost 1 base. The CDR3 is CASSGSRQGNTGELFF. The CDR3 DNA reads as TGTGCCAGCAGTGGATCAAGACAGGGGAACACCGGGGAGCTGTTTTTT.

V and J are TRBV6-1 and TRBJ1-6; no definite D call. Germline assignment: CDR1 MNHNS and CDR2 SASEGT. The CDR3 consists of 15 residues. Trimming took off 1 base at V and 12 bases at J, with 16 bases between the two ends. The DNA for the CDR3 is TGTGCCAGCAGTGAAGTGAACAAATTGAGCGAACCCCTCCACTTT. Translating gives CASSEVNKLSEPLHF.

The CDR3: CASSGVQGFHTQYF. The CDR3 DNA follows: TGTGCCAGCAGCGGTGTGCAGGGCTTCCATACGCAGTATTTT. The V gene is TRBV11-1, the J gene TRBJ2-3; weak D call: TRBD1 (5 bases). V dropped 5 bases and J dropped 7 bases, with 16 bases sitting between them. The CDR3 has 14 amino acids. Germline CDR1 SGHAT, CDR2 FQDESV (reference sequence).

In this sample, this clone turned up a few times. The chain uses TRBV15 and TRBJ1-3, with a possible D match to TRBD1 (6 bases). This CDR3 comprises 16 residues. V was cut by 0 bases and J by 5 bases, with 14 bases left in between. Germline lookup yields CDR1 LNHNV and CDR2 YYDKDF (reference sequence). The chain's CDR3 is CATSRDPGGRRNTIYF. The CDR3 nucleotides are TGTGCCACCAGCAGAGATCCGGGGGGGCGAAGAAACACCATATATTTT.

V is TRBV5-6 and J is TRBJ1-5, with 8 bases aligning to TRBD1. Germline CDR1 and CDR2: SGHDT and YYEEEE. This CDR3 has 15 residues. The junction had 7 bases not matched to a gene; V was cut back by 2 bases and J by 6 bases. CDR3 protein: CASSFQGAWGQPQHF. The CDR3 nucleotides read TGTGCCAGCAGCTTTCAGGGGGCTTGGGGTCAGCCCCAGCATTTT.

The chain uses TRBV19 and TRBJ2-7; the match to TRBD1 covers 9 bases. Germline-derived CDR1 and CDR2 are LNHDA and SQIVND (reference sequence). V lost 5 bases, J lost 2 bases, and 7 bases stayed unmatched. The CDR3 totals 15 residues. The CDR3 DNA reads TGTGCCAGTAGTGAGGCGACAGGGGGAACCTACGAGCAGTACTTC. Protein: CASSEATGGTYEQYF.

This chain connects TRBV7-9 to TRBJ1-1; 10 bases map to TRBD1. CDR1 is SEHNR, CDR2 FQNEAQ, per germline (reference sequence). With V trimmed by 2 bases and J by 7 bases, 7 bases remained unmatched. This CDR3 has 15 amino acids. DNA for the CDR3: TGTGCCAGCAGCTTACCGGGACAGGGGTTCGGTGAAGCTTTCTTT. Amino acids: CASSLPGQGFGEAFF.

The rearrangement links TRBV24-1 to TRBJ2-7; D perhaps matches TRBD2 (5 bases). Per the germline V gene, CDR1 is KGHDR and CDR2 is SFDVKD. The CDR3 has 13 amino acids. Between the trimmed V and J ends, which lost 2 bases and 7 bases, there was a span of 11 bases. CDR3 protein: CATSDSLRGEQYF. Here the CDR3 DNA reads TGTGCCACCAGTGATTCCCTTCGGGGTGAGCAGTACTTC.

This rearrangement joins TRBV11-2 to TRBJ2-3; TRBD2 matches 7 bases. Trimming removed 4 bases from V and 2 bases from J; junction bases left unmatched: 9. This CDR3 is 16 amino acids long. Germline CDR1 SGHAT, CDR2 FQNNGV. CDR3 residues: CASSWGGGAFTDTQYF. The CDR3 DNA reads as TGTGCCAGCAGCTGGGGGGGAGGGGCGTTCACAGATACGCAGTATTTT.

This clone was observed a handful of times. The chain has TRBV28 and TRBJ1-6; D gene unclear. Germline loops: CDR1 MDHEN, CDR2 SYDVKM. The CDR3 extends over 12 amino acids. V was clipped by 3 bases and J by 7 bases, with 4 bases between them. CDR3 region: CASSLLNSPLHF. The CDR3 DNA follows: TGTGCCAGCAGTTTGTTAAATTCACCCCTCCACTTT.

The rearrangement joins TRBV6-5 to TRBJ2-7; 7 bases fit TRBD1. V lost 2 bases and J lost 7; bases outside the gene matches: 5. Germline V gene data show CDR1 as MNHEY and CDR2 as SVGAGI. This CDR3 is 13 amino acids long. CDR3 nucleotides: TGTGCCAGCAGTTACCGGTCAGGGGGTGAGCAGTACTTC. Its protein is CASSYRSGGEQYF.

CDR3 residues: CASGGGYEQYF. CDR3 nucleotides: TGTGCCTCCGGGGGGGGTTACGAGCAGTACTTC. The chain links TRBV2 to TRBJ2-7, with 8 positions matching TRBD2. Germline-derived CDR1 and CDR2 are SNHLY and FYNNEI. The length of the CDR3 is 11 residues. With V trimmed by 11 bases and J by 4 bases, 4 bases remained unmatched.

This chain connects TRBV3-1 (or the pseudogene TRBV3-2) to TRBJ2-5; TRBD1 matches 7 bases. Germline V gene sequence: CDR1 LGHDT, CDR2 YNNKEL (reference sequence). Germline trimming cut 5 bases from V and 5 bases from J; bases unmatched to any gene: 8. This CDR3 has 14 residues. CDR3 bases: TGTGCCAGCAGCTCGACAGGGATGGGCGAGACCCAGTACTTC. Translation: CASSSTGMGETQYF.

The V and J genes are TRBV18 and TRBJ2-5, with D possibly TRBD2 on 6 matching bases. Germline values: CDR1 KGHSH, CDR2 LQKENI. The V gene lost 0 bases and the J gene lost 5 bases, with 13 bases spanning the gap. The CDR3 spans 15 residues. The CDR3 DNA reads as TGTGCCAGCTCACCACCTAGCGGCTCCCGGGAGACCCAGTACTTC. Translated: CASSPPSGSRETQYF.

The chain combines TRBV11-2 with TRBJ2-7; 7 bases align to TRBD2. The CDR3 is 14 amino acids. CDR1 SGHAT and CDR2 FQNNGV come from the germline V gene. V was pared by 2 bases and J by 6 bases, with 7 bases of the junction left unmatched. CDR3 DNA: TGTGCCAGCAGCTTATGGGGGGGGGACCGCGAGCAGTACTTC. It is translated as CASSLWGGDREQYF.

The J gene is TRBJ2-1, the V gene TRBV13; a possible D gene is TRBD2 (6 bases). V gave up 5 bases and J gave up 3 bases, with 14 bases separating them. Per germline, CDR1 PRHDT and CDR2 FYEKMQ (reference sequence). This CDR3 comprises 15 residues. CDR3 region: CASSAGRTNYNEQFF. The CDR3 DNA follows: TGTGCCAGCAGCGCGGGACGGACGAACTACAATGAGCAGTTCTTC.

V usage is TRBV12-5 and J usage is TRBJ2-3; 7 bases fit TRBD1. The CDR3 extends over 14 amino acids. The V gene's germline CDR1 is LGHNT and CDR2 FRNRAP. V was clipped by 5 bases and J by 1 base; unmatched bases: 3. The CDR3: CASGIGQGTDTQYF. The CDR3 bases are TGTGCTAGTGGTATCGGACAGGGCACAGATACGCAGTATTTT.

The sample holds one count of this clone. The chain uses TRBV6-6 and TRBJ1-2; possible D gene TRBD1, 6 bases. The CDR3 runs to 12 residues. With 2 bases removed from V and 13 bases from J, the gap between germline ends came to 14 bases. CDR1 is MNHNY, CDR2 SVGAGI, per germline (reference sequence). In DNA form, the CDR3 reads TGTGCCAGCAGTTACGCGGGGGCAGGGTCCACCTTC. Protein sequence: CASSYAGAGSTF.

V and J are TRBV10-3 and TRBJ1-2; perhaps TRBD1 as D (6 bases). Trimming left V 3 bases short and J 6 bases short, with 17 bases between. Germline CDR1 is ENHRY and CDR2 is SYGVKD. This CDR3 comprises 15 residues. CDR3: CAISDPGGQNDGYTF. CDR3 coding DNA: TGTGCCATCAGTGACCCGGGGGGGCAGAACGATGGCTACACCTTC.

The table lists this clone with a few counts. This sequence joins TRBV24-1 and TRBJ2-2, with D possibly matching TRBD2 (5 bases). CDR3 length: 14 residues. CDR1 is KGHDR and CDR2 is SFDVKD in the germline V gene. The V end was cut by 5 bases, the J end by 3 bases, with 9 bases between. The DNA of the CDR3 is TGTGCCACCAGTGCCACGGGGTACACCGGGGAGCTGTTTTTT. It codes for CATSATGYTGELFF.

The V gene is TRBV4-2, the J gene TRBJ1-2; unclear D gene. CDR1 and CDR2 (germline): LGHNA, YNFKEQ. With 0 bases removed from V and 0 bases from J, the gap between germline ends came to 11 bases. This CDR3 comprises 16 residues. The CDR3 is CASSQESTAANYGYTF. The CDR3 DNA follows: TGTGCCAGCAGCCAAGAAAGTACCGCAGCTAACTATGGCTACACCTTC.

The chain has TRBV18 and TRBJ2-5, with D unresolved. Trimming left V 4 bases short and J 5 bases short, with 11 bases between. From germline, CDR1 is KGHSH and CDR2 LQKENI. The CDR3 has 13 residues. The CDR3 spells CASSRSSGETQYF. CDR3 nucleotide sequence: TGTGCCAGCTCACGGTCGTCCGGGGAGACCCAGTACTTC.

Here the CDR3 reads CASSQEGLGYQETQYF. The CDR3, as DNA: TGTGCCAGCAGCCAAGAGGGACTTGGGTACCAAGAGACCCAGTACTTC. The V and J genes are TRBV3-1 (or the pseudogene TRBV3-2) and TRBJ2-5, with D maybe TRBD2 (6 bases). Trimming cost V 0 bases and J 0 bases, with 11 bases left between them. CDR1 is LGHDT and CDR2 is YNNKEL in the germline V gene (reference sequence). The CDR3 extends over 16 amino acids.

The V and J genes are TRBV5-1 and TRBJ2-1; the match to TRBD2 covers 8 bases. From germline, CDR1 is SGHRS and CDR2 YFSETQ. The length of the CDR3 is 16 residues. The trim removed 0 bases at V and 9 bases at J, leaving 11 bases unmatched. CDR3 in amino acids: CASSLELLAASSEQFF. The CDR3 region has the DNA TGCGCCAGCAGCTTGGAGCTACTAGCGGCCTCGTCTGAGCAGTTCTTC.

The CDR3 DNA follows: TGTGCCAGTAGTATCCACACGATGAACACTGAAGCTTTCTTT. This codes for CASSIHTMNTEAFF. The chain joins TRBV19 to TRBJ1-1; D ambiguous. This CDR3 contains 14 residues. CDR1 and CDR2 from the germline V gene are LNHDA and SQIVND (reference sequence). Trimming took off 3 bases at V and 0 bases at J, with 8 bases between the two ends.

The V and J genes are TRBV7-9 and TRBJ2-1, with 8 positions matching TRBD1. V lost 5 bases, J lost 6 bases, and 6 bases stayed unmatched. The CDR3 is made up of 14 amino acids. CDR1 and CDR2 from the germline V gene are SEHNR and FQNEAQ (reference sequence). CDR3 protein: CASSRSGGINEQFF. The CDR3 DNA reads TGTGCCAGCAGCAGGTCAGGGGGCATCAATGAGCAGTTCTTC. Together with reference TRBV7-9 and TRBJ2-1, the CDR3 gives the full variable domain: DTGVSQNPRHKITKRGQNVTFRCDPISEHNRLYWYRQTLGQGPEFLTYFQNEAQLEKSRLLSDRFSAERPKGSFSTLEIQRTEQGDSAMYLCASSRSGGINEQFFGPGTRLTVL.

The gene calls are TRBV15 and TRBJ1-6, with D hard to call. Germline-derived CDR1 and CDR2 are LNHNV and YYDKDF (reference sequence). With 6 bases removed from V and 0 bases from J, the gap between germline ends came to 3 bases. This CDR3 has 13 amino acids. This CDR3 reads CATRSSYNSPLHF. CDR3 sequence (DNA): TGTGCCACCAGGAGCTCCTATAATTCACCCCTCCACTTT. Together with reference TRBV15 and TRBJ1-6, the CDR3 gives the full variable domain: DAMVIQNPRYQVTQFGKPVTLSCSQTLNHNVMYWYQQKSSQAPKLLFHYYDKDFNNEADTPDNFQSRRPNTSFCFLDIRSPGLGDTAMYLCATRSSYNSPLHFGNGTRLTVT.

This clone was recorded once. V and J are TRBV3-1 (or the pseudogene TRBV3-2) and TRBJ2-5, with unresolved D. CDR1 and CDR2 from the germline V gene are LGHDT and YNNKEL (reference sequence). The CDR3 is 15 residues long. The V and J ends lost 1 base and 13 bases respectively, with 22 bases between them. CDR3 loop: CASSQVVRGTPVGYF. Here the CDR3 DNA reads TGTGCCAGCAGCCAAGTAGTCCGCGGTACGCCAGTGGGGTACTTC.

The chain has TRBV5-1 and TRBJ2-3; D perhaps matches TRBD2 (6 bases). Germline loops: CDR1 SGHRS, CDR2 YFSETQ. V was cut by 3 bases and J by 2 bases, with 16 bases left in between. The CDR3 is 16 residues long. The CDR3 protein is CASSSPGGPHTDTQYF. CDR3 DNA: TGCGCCAGCAGCTCACCCGGGGGACCTCACACAGATACGCAGTATTTT. Full variable domain (remainder filled in from reference TRBV5-1 and TRBJ2-3): KAGVTQTPRYLIKTRGQQVTLSCSPISGHRSVSWYQQTPGQGLQFLFEYFSETQRNKGNFPGRFSGRQFSNSRSEMNVSTLELGDSALYLCASSSPGGPHTDTQYFGPGTRLTVL.

The rearrangement uses TRBV2 and TRBJ2-7, with D maybe TRBD1 (5 bases). V was cut by 6 bases and J by 7 bases, with 10 bases left in between. The germline gives CDR1 SNHLY, CDR2 FYNNEI. The CDR3 is made up of 11 amino acids. The DNA for the CDR3 is TGTGCCAGCAGAACTCAGGGAGAGCAGTACTTC. As protein: CASRTQGEQYF.

The V gene is TRBV28, the J gene TRBJ1-2, with TRBD1 matching 9 bases. CDR3 length: 15 amino acids. The ends lost 5 bases at V and 2 bases at J; junction bases unmatched: 6. Germline CDR1 reads MDHEN; CDR2 reads SYDVKM. In nucleotides, the CDR3 is TGTGCCAGCAGTCTCCCCGGGACAGGGAACTATGGCTACACCTTC. The encoded protein is CASSLPGTGNYGYTF.